A single sample gave rise to the 9 T cell receptor beta chains below, sequenced in a study of cytomegalovirus exposure and HLA in healthy donors. With 60 Vbeta and 13 Jbeta primers, the PCR was carried out. Method: immunoSEQ multiplex PCR; TCRdb's copy keeps in-frame clones and lacks some. The profile covers under 200,000 clones, with about three quarters appearing a single time and less than 0.9% taken by the ten largest. Input material: PBMCs. All receptors come from a female donor in good health and CMV-seronegative.

The genes are TRBV4-3 and TRBJ2-7; D unresolved. The germline V gene has CDR1 LGHNA and CDR2 YSLEER. V lost 0 bases, J lost 2 bases, and 11 bases lay in between. The CDR3 has 15 residues. CDR3 DNA: TGCGCCAGCAGCCAAGATCCGAACGCGGCCTACGAGCAGTACTTC. It yields the protein CASSQDPNAAYEQYF.

In its sample, this clone was seen once. The chain uses TRBV9 and TRBJ1-5; D remains unclear. CDR1 SGDLS and CDR2 YYNGEE come from the germline V gene. The CDR3 is 15 amino acids. V was pared by 0 bases and J by 8 bases, with 15 bases between. The CDR3 region is CASSVGRSRGEPQHF. The CDR3 nucleotides are TGTGCCAGCAGCGTAGGAAGGTCGAGAGGTGAGCCCCAGCATTTT.

This CDR3 reads CASSQETWADTQYF. The CDR3 DNA reads as TGCGCCAGCAGCCAGGAGACTTGGGCAGATACGCAGTATTTT. The V gene is TRBV4-3, the J gene TRBJ2-3; D is unresolved. The V and J ends lost 3 bases and 4 bases respectively, with 11 bases between them. CDR1 LGHNA and CDR2 YSLEER come from the germline V gene. CDR3 length: 14 amino acids.

The chain combines TRBV4-2 with TRBJ1-4; possibly TRBD1 for D (6 bases). Germline CDR1 and CDR2: LGHNA and YNFKEQ. The CDR3 is 15 residues long. Trimming left V 0 bases short and J 4 bases short, with 9 bases between. The CDR3 region is CASSQEARGNEKLFF. The CDR3 DNA reads as TGTGCCAGCAGCCAAGAGGCCAGGGGTAATGAAAAACTGTTTTTT.

The chain links TRBV7-3 to TRBJ2-1; no clear D. The germline V gene encodes CDR1 SGHTA and CDR2 FQGTGA. Trimming took 2 bases from V and 10 from J, leaving 15 bases between them. The CDR3 contains 14 residues. The CDR3 DNA follows: TGTGCCAGCAGCTTAGTTAGCCTTTCCACAGAGCAGTTCTTC. Amino acid sequence: CASSLVSLSTEQFF.

The chain couples TRBV18 to TRBJ2-1; 7 positions match TRBD1. Trimming at V came to 6 bases and at J to 4 bases, leaving 3 bases not matched to a gene. Germline V lookup: CDR1 KGHSH, CDR2 LQKENI. The CDR3 extends over 13 amino acids. CDR3: CASSTQGYNEQFF. The DNA for the CDR3 is TGTGCCAGCTCTACACAGGGGTACAATGAGCAGTTCTTC. The entire variable domain, with the rest obtained from reference TRBV18 and TRBJ2-1, is as follows: NAGVMQNPRHLVRRRGQEARLRCSPMKGHSHVYWYRQLPEEGLKFMVYLQKENIIDESGMPKERFSAEFPKEGPSILRIQQVVRGDSAAYFCASSTQGYNEQFFGPGTRLTVL.

This chain connects TRBV5-1 to TRBJ2-2, with 11 bases matching TRBD1. CDR3 length: 14 residues. V shed 7 bases and J 1 base; nucleotides not matched to a gene: 0. Germline V lookup: CDR1 SGHRS, CDR2 YFSETQ. CDR3 in DNA: TGCGCCAGCGGGACAGGGGGGAACACCGGGGAGCTGTTTTTT. Residues: CASGTGGNTGELFF. The full variable domain, in which reference TRBV5-1 and TRBJ2-2 provide the parts outside the CDR3, is KAGVTQTPRYLIKTRGQQVTLSCSPISGHRSVSWYQQTPGQGLQFLFEYFSETQRNKGNFPGRFSGRQFSNSRSEMNVSTLELGDSALYLCASGTGGNTGELFFGEGSRLTVL.

The V gene is TRBV6-6, the J gene TRBJ2-7; D is unclear. The CDR3 length is 11 residues. Germline CDR1 and CDR2: MNHNY and SVGAGI (reference sequence). The V end lost 5 bases, the J end lost 3 bases, and 5 bases lay between the germline ends. For the CDR3, the DNA is TGTGCCAGCAGTCGCTACTACGAGCAGTACTTC. Its translation is CASSRYYEQYF.

In this sample, this clone turned up once. The chain employs TRBV9 and TRBJ2-5; 13 nucleotides match TRBD2. V was clipped by 3 bases and J by 2 bases; unmatched bases: 4. The CDR3 is made up of 16 amino acids. Germline CDR1 SGDLS, CDR2 YYNGEE. The CDR3 protein is CASSATGLAGQETQYF. CDR3 in DNA: TGTGCCAGCAGCGCAACGGGACTAGCGGGACAAGAGACCCAGTACTTC.